Listed below are T cell receptor beta chains from one sample, sequenced in a study of blood T cell repertoires in COVID-19. Data came from immunoSEQ multiplex PCR; TCRdb stores just in-frame clones and leaves some out. The sample contains 200,000 to 300,000 clones, approximately 91% of which appear only once. The sample comprised peripheral blood. The receptors stem from a man aged 25 to 40 with COVID-19, enrolled during active disease. CDR3s include the opening cysteine and the closing phenylalanine or tryptophan. The order of the fields is clone size, V gene, J gene, D gene, CDR3 protein, CDR3 DNA. A D gene is named only where the DNA matches it firmly. Rows may omit the clone size; those that give it use once, few, many or a size class.

>.|TRBV28|TRBJ2-1|.
CASSLLQGTHEQFF
TGTGCCAGCAGTCTACTACAGGGGACTCATGAGCAGTTCTTC
>.|TRBV7-2|TRBJ2-5|.
CASSPRQAIQETQYF
TGTGCCAGCAGCCCTCGACAGGCCATCCAAGAGACCCAGTACTTC
>once|TRBV18|TRBJ1-5|.
CASSPGAWDQPQHF
TGTGCCAGCTCACCAGGGGCCTGGGATCAGCCCCAGCATTTT
>.|TRBV4-1|TRBJ1-5|.
CASSPAGGGWNQPQHF
TGCGCCAGCAGCCCGGCGGGTGGGGGCTGGAATCAGCCCCAGCATTTT
>.|TRBV7-9|TRBJ1-3|TRBD1
CASSIDRAGNTIYF
TGTGCCAGCAGCATCGACAGGGCTGGAAACACCATATATTTT
>.|TRBV6-5|TRBJ1-6|.
CASSYSGDSPLHF
TGTGCCAGCAGTTACTCCGGGGATTCACCCCTCCACTTT
>.|TRBV11-2|TRBJ1-1|TRBD1
CASSLFAGGKSSNTEAFF
TGTGCCAGCAGCTTATTTGCAGGGGGCAAATCCTCGAACACTGAAGCTTTCTTT
>.|TRBV19|TRBJ2-3|TRBD2
CASSIAGGSADTQYF
TGTGCCAGTAGTATCGCGGGGGGAAGCGCAGATACGCAGTATTTT
>.|TRBV2|TRBJ2-7|.
CASRKEDFIWGEQYF
TGTGCCAGCAGGAAAGAGGACTTCATTTGGGGCGAGCAGTACTTC
>.|TRBV30|TRBJ2-5|TRBD2
CAWSSGGHQETQYF
TGTGCCTGGAGTAGCGGGGGCCACCAAGAGACCCAGTACTTC
>.|TRBV18|TRBJ1-6|TRBD1
CASSEDRASPLHF
TGTGCCAGCTCAGAGGACAGGGCTTCACCCCTCCACTTT
>.|TRBV19|TRBJ1-1|TRBD1
CASGKTGGFTEAFF
TGTGCCAGTGGTAAGACAGGGGGCTTCACTGAAGCTTTCTTT
>.|TRBV5-1|TRBJ1-4|TRBD1
CASSSSGQGAEKLFF
TGCGCCAGCAGCTCGTCGGGACAGGGGGCCGAAAAACTGTTTTTT
>.|TRBV20-1|TRBJ2-7|.
CSAAGDEQYF
TGCAGTGCAGCAGGGGACGAGCAGTACTTC
>once|TRBV7-9|TRBJ1-1|.
CASSPAGTSNTEAFF
TGTGCCAGCAGCCCCGCCGGGACATCAAACACTGAAGCTTTCTTT
>.|TRBV11-2|TRBJ1-1|.
CASSLSWGGTEAFF
TGTGCCAGCAGCTTAAGTTGGGGGGGTACTGAAGCTTTCTTT
>once|TRBV6-5|TRBJ1-1|.
CASSYRGTVRTEAFF
TGTGCCAGCAGTTACCGGGGGACTGTACGCACTGAAGCTTTCTTT
>.|TRBV5-1|TRBJ1-4|.
CASSSSDPVGKLFF
TGCGCCAGCAGCTCGTCCGACCCTGTCGGGAAACTGTTTTTT
>.|TRBV5-6|TRBJ2-5|.
CASSLTEGAQYF
TGTGCCAGCAGCCTCACGGAAGGGGCCCAGTACTTC
>.|TRBV25-1|TRBJ2-7|TRBD2
CASSDSGGRYEQYF
TGTGCCAGCAGTGATTCGGGAGGGAGGTACGAGCAGTACTTC